A single sample gave rise to the 5 T cell receptor beta chains below, sequenced in a study of cytomegalovirus exposure and HLA in healthy donors. Use of 60 Vbeta and 13 Jbeta primers characterized the PCR. The method was immunoSEQ multiplex PCR; TCRdb's version includes in-frame clones alone and lacks a portion of them. The sample records around 150,000 clones, approximately 78% being singletons. Sequencing was performed on PBMCs. The receptors here all came from a woman in her twenties or thirties in good health and CMV-seropositive.

This sequence joins TRBV6-6 and TRBJ1-1, with D perhaps matching TRBD1 (6 bases). Trimming stripped 0 bases from V and 5 bases from J, with 10 bases between. CDR3 length: 14 amino acids. Looked up from germline, CDR1 is MNHNY and CDR2 is SVGAGI (reference sequence). CDR3 amino acids: CASSYSKGGTEAFF. In nucleotides, the CDR3 is TGTGCCAGCAGTTACTCGAAGGGGGGGACTGAAGCTTTCTTT.

This clone was seen once. The rearrangement uses TRBV7-2 and TRBJ2-2; 9 bases align to TRBD1. CDR3 size: 14 residues. Germline CDR1 SGHTA, CDR2 FQGNSA. The V segment lost 7 bases and the J segment 2 bases; nucleotides outside the gene matches: 2. In DNA, the CDR3 is TGTGCCAGCACGGGACAGGGAAACACCGGGGAGCTGTTTTTT. Its protein product is CASTGQGNTGELFF. Together with reference TRBV7-2 and TRBJ2-2, the CDR3 gives the full variable domain: GAGVSQSPSNKVTEKGKDVELRCDPISGHTALYWYRQSLGQGLEFLIYFQGNSAPDKSGLPSDRFSAERTGGSVSTLTIQRTQQEDSAVYLCASTGQGNTGELFFGEGSRLTVL.

The chain couples TRBV10-3 to TRBJ1-3; 7 bases align to TRBD1. CDR1 and CDR2 from the germline V gene are ENHRY and SYGVKD. The CDR3 totals 14 residues. V was clipped by 8 bases and J by 1 base; unmatched bases: 5. The CDR3 region has the DNA TGTGCCATCGGAACAGGGGCTTCTGGAAACACCATATATTTT. Protein: CAIGTGASGNTIYF.

The genes are TRBV5-1 and TRBJ2-3, with 7 bases fitting TRBD1. This CDR3 contains 15 residues. V was pared by 4 bases and J by 0 bases, with 5 bases of the junction left unmatched. CDR1 SGHRS and CDR2 YFSETQ come from the germline V gene. The CDR3 region has the DNA TGCGCCAGCAGCCCCCGACAGGGTAGCACAGATACGCAGTATTTT. Amino acid sequence: CASSPRQGSTDTQYF.

This clone was counted once. This chain connects TRBV5-4 to TRBJ2-7; D remains ambiguous. Trimming took off 0 bases at V and 6 bases at J, with 13 bases between the two ends. CDR1 SGHNT and CDR2 YYREEE come from the germline V gene (reference sequence). This CDR3 has 14 amino acids. This CDR3 reads CASSLAPGWPEQYF. CDR3 DNA sequence: TGTGCCAGCAGCTTGGCACCAGGTTGGCCCGAGCAGTACTTC.